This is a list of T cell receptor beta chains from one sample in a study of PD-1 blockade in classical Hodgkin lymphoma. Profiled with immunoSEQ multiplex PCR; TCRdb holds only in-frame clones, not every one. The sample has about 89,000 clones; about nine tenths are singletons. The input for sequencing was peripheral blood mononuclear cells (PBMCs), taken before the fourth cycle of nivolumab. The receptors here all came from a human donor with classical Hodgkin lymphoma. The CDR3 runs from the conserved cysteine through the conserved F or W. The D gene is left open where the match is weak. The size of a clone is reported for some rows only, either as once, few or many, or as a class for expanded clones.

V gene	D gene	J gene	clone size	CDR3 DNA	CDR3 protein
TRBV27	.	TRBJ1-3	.	TGTGCCAGCAGCCGATCCCCTCTGACAGTCTCTGGAAACACCATATATTTT	CASSRSPLTVSGNTIYF
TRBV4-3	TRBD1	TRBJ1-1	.	TGCGCCAGCAGCCAAGAAATTGGGGACAGGGGACGTGAAGCTTTCTTT	CASSQEIGDRGREAFF
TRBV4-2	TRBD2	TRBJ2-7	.	TGTGCCAGCAGCCCCCCGGGGGGGGCCTACGAGCAGTACTTC	CASSPPGGAYEQYF
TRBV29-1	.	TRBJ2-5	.	TGCAGCGTTGATCGGGTCGGGGGCAGAGAGACCCAGTACTTC	CSVDRVGGRETQYF
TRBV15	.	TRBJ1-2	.	TGTGCCACCGTGGACAGCAATACCTATGGCTACACCTTC	CATVDSNTYGYTF
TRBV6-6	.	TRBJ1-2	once	TGTGCCAGCAGTCGAACCCAGGGGACCTATGGCTACACCTTC	CASSRTQGTYGYTF
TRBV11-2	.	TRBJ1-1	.	TGTGCCAGCAGCCCGGCGGTTCTTGGAAACGCTGAAGCTTTCTTT	CASSPAVLGNAEAFF
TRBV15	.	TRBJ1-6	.	TGTGCCACCAGCAGAGAGCGATTGGGGAATTCACCCCTCCACTTT	CATSRERLGNSPLHF
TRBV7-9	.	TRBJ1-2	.	TGTGCCAGCAGCAAGTGGGTAGCCTATGGCTACACCTTC	CASSKWVAYGYTF
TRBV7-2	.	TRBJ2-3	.	TGTGCCAGCAGCCAGAAGGATACGCAGTATTTT	CASSQKDTQYF
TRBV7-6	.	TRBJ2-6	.	TGTGCCAGCAGCTTAGGGGGAACTACCGGGGCCAACGTCCTGACTTTC	CASSLGGTTGANVLTF
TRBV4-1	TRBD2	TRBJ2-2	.	TGCGCCAGCAGTCTAGGACTAGATCTGAACACCGGGGAGCTGTTTTTT	CASSLGLDLNTGELFF
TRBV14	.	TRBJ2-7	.	TGTGCCAGCAGCCAAGTCAGGTTCAGCGAGCAGTACTTC	CASSQVRFSEQYF
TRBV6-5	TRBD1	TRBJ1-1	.	TGTGCCAGCAGTTGGAACAGGGGGCCTACTGAAGCTTTCTTT	CASSWNRGPTEAFF
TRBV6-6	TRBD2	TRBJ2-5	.	TGTGCCAGCAGAAGCCGCCGGGAGGGGAGAGAGACCCAGTACTTC	CASRSRREGRETQYF
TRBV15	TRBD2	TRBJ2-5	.	TGTGCCACCAGCAGAACCCCACTAGCGGGGGGGAGGGAGACCCAGTACTTC	CATSRTPLAGGRETQYF
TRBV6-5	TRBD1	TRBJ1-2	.	TGTGCCAGCAGGCTACAGGGGGCGCGGTCTGGCTACACCTTC	CASRLQGARSGYTF
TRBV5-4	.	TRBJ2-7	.	TGTGCCAGCAGCTTTGGACTCGGCGAGCAGTACTTC	CASSFGLGEQYF
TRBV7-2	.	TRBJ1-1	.	TGTGCCAGCAGCTTCGCGGCCCGTGAAGCTTTCTTT	CASSFAAREAFF
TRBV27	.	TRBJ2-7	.	TGTGCCAGCAGCTTGGGGTACGAGCAGTACTTC	CASSLGYEQYF
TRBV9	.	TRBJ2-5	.	TGTGCCAGCAGCGAGAGGGGGGGCCAAGAGACCCAGTACTTC	CASSERGGQETQYF
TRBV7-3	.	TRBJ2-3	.	TGTGCCAGCAGCCAAGGGGTTGCCGCAGATACGCAGTATTTT	CASSQGVAADTQYF
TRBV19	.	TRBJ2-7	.	TGTGCCAGTAGTATGACCCGGGCTCCCCTAGGGTACGAGCAGTACTTC	CASSMTRAPLGYEQYF
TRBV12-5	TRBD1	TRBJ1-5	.	TGTGCTAGTGGAAAAACAGGGGGTTTGGTGGATCAGCCCCAGCATTTT	CASGKTGGLVDQPQHF
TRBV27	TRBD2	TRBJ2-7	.	TGTGCCAGCAGTCCTTCAAGCGGGGGAGCGTACGAGCAGTACTTC	CASSPSSGGAYEQYF
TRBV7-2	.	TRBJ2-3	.	TGTGCCAGCAGCCGGAGAGGGGGGGATAGCACAGATACGCAGTATTTT	CASSRRGGDSTDTQYF
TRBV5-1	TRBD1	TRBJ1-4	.	TGCGCCAGCAGCTTCGACAGGGGCGGTGAAAAACTGTTTTTT	CASSFDRGGEKLFF
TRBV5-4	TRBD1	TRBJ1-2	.	TGTGCCAGCAGCCAAGGGGACAGGTGGAACTATGGCTACACCTTC	CASSQGDRWNYGYTF
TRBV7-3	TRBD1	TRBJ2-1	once	TGTGCCAGCAGCCCAGGACAGGGATACCACAATGAGCAGTTCTTC	CASSPGQGYHNEQFF
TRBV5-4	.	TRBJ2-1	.	TGTGCCAGCAGCTTGGACAGGGGGGGATACAATGAGCAGTTCTTC	CASSLDRGGYNEQFF
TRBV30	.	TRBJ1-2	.	TGTGCCTGGAGTCCAGAAGCGGACTATGGCTACACCTTC	CAWSPEADYGYTF
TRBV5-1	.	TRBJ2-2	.	TGCGTCCCCCGAGGGGGGCATGGCACCGGGGAGCTGTTTTTT	CVPRGGHGTGELFF
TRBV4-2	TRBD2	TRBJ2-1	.	TGTGCCAGCAGCCAGAAAACAGGACTAGCGGGGAGCTACAATGAGCAGTTCTTC	CASSQKTGLAGSYNEQFF
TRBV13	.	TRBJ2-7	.	TGTGCCAGCAGCTTAGTCCGGGGAAGAAACGAGCAGTACTTC	CASSLVRGRNEQYF
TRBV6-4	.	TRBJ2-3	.	TGTGCCAGCAGTGACGGGGGGCCCACAGATACGCAGTATTTT	CASSDGGPTDTQYF
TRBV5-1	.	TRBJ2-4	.	TGCGCCAGCAGCTTGGTTCCCGCGACGCTAGCCAAAAACATTCAGTACTTC	CASSLVPATLAKNIQYF
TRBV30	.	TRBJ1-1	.	TGTGCCTGGCCCCCCAGGGGCACTGAAGCTTTCTTT	CAWPPRGTEAFF
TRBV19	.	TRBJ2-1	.	TGTGCCAGTAGTATAGGGAAGGGTCGGTACAACAATGAGCAGTTCTTC	CASSIGKGRYNNEQFF
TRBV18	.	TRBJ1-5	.	TGTGCCAGCTCACCCAACAAGGGATCGAATCAGCCCCAGCATTTT	CASSPNKGSNQPQHF
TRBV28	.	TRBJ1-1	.	TGTGCCAGCGGGGTCCCTGAAGCTTTCTTT	CASGVPEAFF
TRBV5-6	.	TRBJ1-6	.	TGTGCCAGCAGCTTGGGTTGGGGAAGTGGTAATTCACCCCTCCACTTT	CASSLGWGSGNSPLHF
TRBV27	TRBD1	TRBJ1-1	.	TGTGCCAGCAGTTGGGCGGGACAGGGGAACACTGAAGCTTTCTTT	CASSWAGQGNTEAFF
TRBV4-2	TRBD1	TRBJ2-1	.	TGTGCCAGCAGCCAAGGGGGAAGGGGACAGGGAGATGAGCAGTTCTTC	CASSQGGRGQGDEQFF
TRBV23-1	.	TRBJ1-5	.	TGCGCCAGCAGTCAGGCAGGGAGTATGAGCAATCAGCCCCAGCATTTT	CASSQAGSMSNQPQHF
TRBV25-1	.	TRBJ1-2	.	TGTGCCAGCAGTGAATTGAGGAGGGGGGATGGCTACACCTTC	CASSELRRGDGYTF
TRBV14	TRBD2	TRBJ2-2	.	TGTGCCAGCAGCCAGGTTCGGGGGGGCACCGGGGAGCTGTTTTTT	CASSQVRGGTGELFF
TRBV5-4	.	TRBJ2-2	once	TGTGCCAGCAGCTTGCTTCTCGCCAGGGGGAACACCGGGGAGCTGTTTTTT	CASSLLLARGNTGELFF
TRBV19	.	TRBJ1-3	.	TGTGCCAGTAGTATTGCCGGCAGGGAGAACACCATATATTTT	CASSIAGRENTIYF
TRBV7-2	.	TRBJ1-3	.	TGTGCCAGCAGCTGGGGACCGGGCTCTGGAAACACCATATATTTT	CASSWGPGSGNTIYF
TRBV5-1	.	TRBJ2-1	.	TGCGCCAGCAGCTTGGTGGCACACTCCTACAATGAGCAGTTCTTC	CASSLVAHSYNEQFF
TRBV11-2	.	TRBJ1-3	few	TGTGCCAGCAGCCGCGGGGGCGTTGATGGAAACACCATATATTTT	CASSRGGVDGNTIYF
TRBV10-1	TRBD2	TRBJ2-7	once	TGCGCCAGCAGTCTAGCGGGGGTCGACTACGAGCAGTACTTC	CASSLAGVDYEQYF
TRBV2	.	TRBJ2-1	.	TGTGCCAGCAGTGAAGGTCAGGGGCGGAGGAATGAGCAGTTCTTC	CASSEGQGRRNEQFF
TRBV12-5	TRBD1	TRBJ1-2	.	TGTGCTAGTGGTTCCTACGGGACAGGGTATGGCTACACCTTC	CASGSYGTGYGYTF
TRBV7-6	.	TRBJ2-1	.	TGTGCCAGCAGCTTAGTGGACAATGAGCAGTTCTTC	CASSLVDNEQFF
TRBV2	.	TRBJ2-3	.	TGTGCCAGCAGTGTTGAAGGGCAGGGGGATACGCAGTATTTT	CASSVEGQGDTQYF
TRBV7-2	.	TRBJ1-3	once	TGTGGCAGTCAGATCGGAAACACCATATATTTT	CGSQIGNTIYF
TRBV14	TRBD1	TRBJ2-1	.	TGTGCCAGCAGCTCATTTACGCGGGGACAGGCCTACAATGAGCAGTTCTTC	CASSSFTRGQAYNEQFF
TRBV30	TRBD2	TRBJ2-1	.	TGTGCCTGGAGTCTTGGGACTAGCAGGCCCAATGAGCAGTTCTTC	CAWSLGTSRPNEQFF
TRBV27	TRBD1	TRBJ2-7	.	TGTGCCAGTGGACAGGTAGACTACGAGCAGTACTTC	CASGQVDYEQYF